The source of this TCR beta chain is a study of cytomegalovirus exposure and HLA in healthy donors (dated by TCRdb to 2015 to 2018). Study-level background: In an earlier analysis of about 560 of the donors, 276 Gb of sequence data and approximately 100 million unique TCR beta sequences from about 179 million T cells were reported. The study profiled the T cell repertoires of hundreds of subjects by immunosequencing and related them to cytomegalovirus serostatus. The study was designed to test whether signatures of past pathogen exposure could be identified by cataloging public T cell receptors. Four or five DR-DQ haplotypes were handled as single units for association and clustering because linkage in the cohort was strong. A later analysis re-analyzed previously published TCR beta repertoires from roughly 630 donors and added high-resolution HLA genotyping to study TCR occurrence patterns. Donor age, sex, ethnicity and CMV serostatus were compiled together with the repertoire data. Among about 410 genotyped donors of the cohort, an average of about 220,000 unique TCR beta nucleotide sequences was sequenced per donor, of which roughly 18% were non-productive. The number of typed donors differed by locus: roughly 620-640 for A, B, C, DRB1 and DQB1; 500 to 550 for DQA1; approximately 610 for DPA1; and 400 to 480 for DPB1. In addition to the first cohort of 650 to 750 subjects, a separate validation cohort of 130 or so different subjects was used. HLA typing covered class I and class II loci at four-digit resolution. In a later genetic analysis, genome-wide SNP genotypes for about 65% of the roughly 700 donors were used, and that subset was treated as a discovery cohort. Of the approximately 370 genotyped donors, 81% were placed in the genetic ancestry cluster associated with self-reported Caucasian donors. Rather than drawing on any new phenotypic data, the later analysis identified candidate immune exposures from TCR beta sequences and the way those sequences occurred across donors. High-throughput TCR immunosequencing, statistical association of individual TCRs with disease status, and machine learning were combined to predict cytomegalovirus infection status. All discovery cohort repertoires had been generated on a single sequencing platform. Approximately 310 gigabases of sequencing data and approximately 85 million unique TCR sequences were included in an early release covering roughly 600 HLA-typed donors. An earlier analysis of 500 to 650 of the donors applied high-throughput TCR beta sequencing to assess whether each TCR beta V gene segment acted as functional or pseudogenic.

Inclusive of the bounding cysteine and phenylalanine, the CDR3 is 13 residues long. CDR3 DNA only is kept here, 39 bases in frame from base 1. The V end gives up 5 bases and the J end 7 bases, leaving 5 bases in the junction not matched to a gene. The germline V gene yields SGHRS for CDR1 and YFSETQ for CDR2. The cohort consisted of hundreds of healthy bone marrow donors. At the time of sampling, all cohort members were nominally healthy, though unrecorded immune exposures were likely present. The donor was CMV seronegative and belonged to the group of 352 seronegative cohort members. A peripheral blood sample was collected from each donor, and TCR beta sequencing was performed on peripheral blood mononuclear cells. The Qiagen DNeasy Blood Extraction Kit was used to extract genomic DNA from the blood cell samples. Library preparation employed the immunoSEQ multiplex PCR assay. The multiplex PCR relied on a mix of 60 forward primers for TCR Vbeta segments and 13 reverse primers for TCR Jbeta segments. A multiplex PCR assay on genomic DNA amplified the CDR3 region of rearranged TCR beta genes. The Illumina HiSeq System was used to sequence the amplified TCR beta libraries as 87-base-pair reads. In the paper's pipeline: A later analysis counted about 80 million unique TCR beta chains across the 690 or so repertoires, and some 11 million of these chains were shared by at least two donors. To remove PCR and sequencing errors, raw reads were error-corrected and collapsed into unique sequences using a nearest-neighbor algorithm that merged closely related sequences. To assign V, D and J gene segments, CDR3 sequences were aligned to IMGT reference sequences. For a sequence to be retained, a match of at least six nucleotides was required to both a V gene segment and a J gene segment. Rearrangements were classified as productive when the CDR3 lacked stop codons and remained in frame with V and J, and all other rearrangements were classified as non-productive. Following IMGT convention, CDR3 was defined as the stretch from the second conserved V-encoded cysteine to the conserved J-encoded phenylalanine. The earlier analysis of a few hundred of the donors excluded any sequence lacking an unambiguous match to a single V gene segment. In an earlier analysis of approximately 590 of the donors, V segments were called functional above 56.7% productive rearrangements and were called segregating when the between-donor standard deviation exceeded 5%. To diagnose cytomegalovirus status from the catalog of TCR beta chain sequences, a statistical classification framework was built. In a later analysis, TCR nucleotide sequences were compared against IMGT/GENE-DB human TR gene sequences so that V and J genes could be assigned. The TCRdist pipeline was used in a later analysis to assign CDR3 sequences and most-parsimonious VDJ recombination scenarios. In a later analysis, each TCR beta chain was defined by its CDR3 amino acid sequence together with its V-gene family, and reads without a unique V-gene family were excluded. To address suspected cross-contamination and a sequencing artifact, a later analysis removed several hundred highly shared, low-generation-probability nucleotide sequences. In a later analysis, a clonal expansion index was calculated for each public chain from normalized within-repertoire ranks of inferred template counts. In a later analysis, generation probabilities were computed using a VDJ recombination model fitted to out-of-frame rearrangements, and the results were checked against IGoR. A later analysis scored TCR-TCR, TCR-HLA and TCR-CMV co-occurrence with hypergeometric tests, applying a repertoire-size bias correction to TCR pairs. In a later analysis, false discovery rates were estimated by permuting HLA or CMV assignments 20 times. In a later analysis, co-occurring TCRs were grouped with DBSCAN, and TCRdist sequence similarity was added when clustering was performed within HLA-allele-positive subsets. Repertoires with fewer than 30,000 or more than 120,000 public chains, plus five repertoires with anomalous nucleotide sharing, were excluded from co-occurrence clustering. TCRdb mirrors the immuneACCESS table, restricted to in-frame sequences. Some clones are absent from its copies; in checked studies, under half trace to an unresolved V gene, and the reason for the others is unknown. D and trimming were read from the DNA, whereas the V and J calls and clone size are those reported in that table. The sample contains about 160,000 clones, around 76% of them found a single time. Of the sample, roughly 1.4% falls within the top ten clones.

Overall study outcomes, separate from this receptor: The sequencing pipeline was judged likely to have produced a cluster of highly shared sequence variants as a technical artifact. According to a later analysis, most CMV-associated TCR beta chains appeared to be HLA-restricted, and the HLA associations seemed to be driven largely by CMV exposure. Most TCR sequences were observed very rarely across donors, whereas some public TCRs were present in many individuals. In vitro tests confirmed that three of the cytomegalovirus-associated TCR beta chains recognize cytomegalovirus antigens. According to a later analysis, parvovirus B19, influenza, CMV and Epstein-Barr virus appeared linked to several top co-occurrence clusters. Strong co-occurrence of HLA alleles, especially DR and DQ, made assigning TCR associations to individual alleles difficult. It was suggested by the authors that the approach could potentially be generalized to other disease states and immunological phenotypes. At a false discovery rate of 0.05, a later analysis linked some 17,000 TCR beta sequences to specific HLA alleles. According to a later genetic analysis, donors in an Asian-associated ancestry cluster had fewer N-insertions in productive TCRs than the approximately 630-donor mean. Cytomegalovirus status was reported to be diagnosed by the classifier with high specificity and sensitivity in both the original and validation cohorts. In an earlier analysis of some 500 of the donors, most TCR beta V segments appeared in productive rearrangements about 87% or about 30% of the time, broadly matching IMGT annotations. The presence/absence analyses assumed that sequencing depth was roughly uniform across donors, and that assumption may not be true. A later analysis found that TCR association rates varied across HLA loci, with DRB1 alleles showing the most associated TCRs and HLA-C alleles the fewest. The study listed 150 to 200 TCR beta chains as associated with cytomegalovirus. An association between a missense DCLRE1C variant and V-gene and J-gene trimming of TCR beta chains was found in a later genetic analysis and replicated in an independent cohort. The cohort was sequenced for TCR beta chains only, and without alpha or paired-chain data the features that could be detected were limited. In a later analysis, HLA-associated TCR beta chains showed more clonal expansion and lower generation probabilities than non-associated chains that were equally common. Some IMGT-functional V segments, including TRBV6-2 and TRBV6-3, could not be distinguished by the 87-base-pair reads and were therefore excluded. The only immune exposure information available for the cohort was CMV serostatus. About 15 rarely observed V segments, including chromosome 9 orphons, were excluded from the earlier analysis of some 590 of the donors because counts were too low. Because HLA typing was missing for some donors at each locus, association tests included only the typed subset. Linkage disequilibrium might explain the correlated functional status among segregating V segments, but an unknown experimental factor could not be excluded. A further reported finding was that TCR beta sequences accurately predicted the HLA-A and HLA-B alleles for most subjects in the first cohort.

This clone was picked up one time. This receptor's antigen is unknown. There are no base qualities to consult, and no much larger clone falls within one base. The sequence links TRBV5-1 to TRBJ2-1; 8 nucleotides in the junction match TRBD2. The sequenced material came from PBMCs. This clonotype was sampled from a man between 60 and 75 years old in good health and CMV-seronegative. This receptor has the CDR3 CASSSPGGNEQFF. The nucleotide sequence is TGCGCCAGCAGTTCCCCGGGGGGGAATGAGCAGTTCTTC.